Listed here are 32 T cell receptor beta chains from one sample, sequenced in a study of shared clonotypes between healthy human individuals. Using immunoSEQ multiplex PCR, the repertoire was profiled, and TCRdb retains in-frame clones only, with some absent. Of over 750,000 clones in the sample, approximately 97% were seen once. Naive CD8 cells, CD45RO-negative and positively selected for CCR7, excluded terminally differentiated effector memory CD45RA+ cells. Specimen: naive CD8+ T cells sorted from blood. The receptor source for this set is a man aged 25 to 45 in good health.

The V and J genes are TRBV11-2 and TRBJ1-1; TRBD1 matches 7 bases. CDR3 length: 16 amino acids. After removal of 5 bases from V and 3 bases from J, the junction contained 12 bases not matched to a gene. CDR1 is SGHAT and CDR2 is FQNNGV in the germline V gene. DNA for the CDR3: TGTGCCAGCAGCCGCGCGACAGGGAGAGGGTACACTGAAGCTTTCTTT. It encodes CASSRATGRGYTEAFF. The whole variable domain, remainder taken from reference TRBV11-2 and TRBJ1-1, is EAGVAQSPRYKIIEKRQSVAFWCNPISGHATLYWYQQILGQGPKLLIQFQNNGVVDDSQLPKDRFSAERLKGVDSTLKIQPAKLEDSAVYLCASSRATGRGYTEAFFGQGTRLTVV.

In the case of this clone: Different DNA sequences within this sample yield the same CDR3. V and J are TRBV11-2 and TRBJ2-1; D unresolved. The CDR3 covers 12 residues. Germline V gene sequence: CDR1 SGHAT, CDR2 FQNNGV. The germline V and J ends were trimmed by 3 bases and 4 bases, with 4 bases remaining between them. CDR3: CASSFRYNEQFF. CDR3 bases: TGTGCCAGCAGCTTTCGGTACAATGAGCAGTTCTTC.

The V and J genes are TRBV6-6 and TRBJ2-1, with D uncertain. This CDR3 comprises 16 residues. Germline V gives CDR1 MNHNY, CDR2 SVGAGI (reference sequence). V was shortened by 0 bases and J by 4 bases, with 13 bases between the two germline ends. The CDR3 DNA sequence: TGTGCCAGCAGTTACTCGGCTCAGAAGGAGTACAATGAGCAGTTCTTC. The encoded protein is CASSYSAQKEYNEQFF.

This chain joins TRBV9 and TRBJ2-1; 7 bases are shared with TRBD2. The trim removed 0 bases at V and 7 bases at J, leaving 7 bases unmatched. Per the germline V gene, CDR1 is SGDLS and CDR2 is YYNGEE. This CDR3 is 15 amino acids long. The CDR3 DNA reads TGTGCCAGCAGCGTAGTCGGGAGGTTGGGTAATGAGCAGTTCTTC. It codes for CASSVVGRLGNEQFF.

V usage is TRBV7-2 and J usage is TRBJ2-1; 9 bases map to TRBD2. CDR1 and CDR2 from the germline V gene are SGHTA and FQGNSA. V lost 3 bases and J lost 0; bases outside the gene matches: 6. The CDR3 totals 17 residues. The chain's CDR3 is CASSFSSGDSSYNEQFF. The CDR3 DNA sequence: TGTGCCAGCAGCTTTTCTAGCGGGGATAGCTCCTACAATGAGCAGTTCTTC.

V is TRBV27 and J is TRBJ2-3; 8 bases agree with TRBD1. Germline-derived CDR1 and CDR2 are MNHEY and SMNVEV (reference sequence). There are 15 residues in the CDR3. The J segment lost 6 bases and the V segment lost 3 bases, leaving 8 bases of the junction unmatched. DNA of the CDR3: TGTGCCAGCAGTTTCGGGGCAGGGGGCGGGGATACGCAGTATTTT. This gives the protein CASSFGAGGGDTQYF.

This clone has only one observation. V and J are TRBV2 and TRBJ2-7; no clear D gene. Germline values: CDR1 SNHLY, CDR2 FYNNEI. Between the trimmed V and J ends, which lost 1 base and 7 bases, there was a span of 8 bases. The CDR3 contains 12 residues. The CDR3 spells CASSEVLGEQYF. CDR3 in DNA: TGTGCCAGCAGTGAAGTTCTTGGGGAGCAGTACTTC.

The rearrangement links TRBV5-1 to TRBJ2-2; D might be TRBD2 (5 bases). The V and J ends lost 4 bases and 8 bases respectively, with 12 bases between them. Germline V gene sequence: CDR1 SGHRS, CDR2 YFSETQ. The CDR3 contains 13 residues. The chain's CDR3 is CASSSGRLGELFF. CDR3 sequence (DNA): TGCGCCAGCAGCAGCGGACGGTTAGGGGAGCTGTTTTTT.

This clone has a handful of counts. Other nucleotide sequences from this sample produce the same CDR3. The chain couples TRBV6-5 to TRBJ2-1, with a possible D match to TRBD1 (5 bases). There are 13 residues in the CDR3. V shed 3 bases and J shed 5 bases, with 8 bases lying between them. Germline-derived CDR1 and CDR2 are MNHEY and SVGAGI. This CDR3 reads CASSYQGDNEQFF. CDR3 sequence (DNA): TGTGCCAGCAGTTATCAGGGCGACAATGAGCAGTTCTTC.

V usage is TRBV2 and J usage is TRBJ2-2; D gene ambiguous. The CDR3 has 14 amino acids. V gave up 5 bases and J gave up 8 bases, with 15 bases separating them. Germline assignment: CDR1 SNHLY and CDR2 FYNNEI. The CDR3 loop is CASSITESRGELFF. The DNA for the CDR3 is TGTGCCAGCAGTATTACGGAGTCCAGGGGGGAGCTGTTTTTT.

The chain uses TRBV10-1 and TRBJ2-5; either TRBD1 or TRBD2 may fit D (5 bases each). Deletions cut 5 bases from V and 2 bases from J, with 9 bases between. The germline gives CDR1 WNHNN, CDR2 SYGVQD (reference sequence). CDR3 length: 13 amino acids. This CDR3 reads CASSTGGQETQYF. The CDR3 DNA sequence: TGCGCCAGCAGTACAGGAGGTCAAGAGACCCAGTACTTC.

The CDR3 loop reads CASSLVASRLGGNEQFF. The DNA of the CDR3 is TGTGCCAGCAGCTTAGTGGCTAGCCGCCTAGGGGGCAATGAGCAGTTCTTC. The rearrangement links TRBV7-6 to TRBJ2-1, with D possibly matching TRBD1 (6 bases). V was clipped by 1 base and J by 6 bases, with 19 bases between them. The CDR3 has 17 amino acids. The germline CDR1 and CDR2 sequences are SGHVS and FNYEAQ.

This chain's CDR3 is CASRSSRHQETQYF. The CDR3 DNA reads TGTGCCAGCAGATCGTCGAGGCATCAAGAGACCCAGTACTTC. The chain is built from TRBV11-2 and TRBJ2-5; no firm D call. This CDR3 comprises 14 residues. Trimming stripped 6 bases from V and 2 bases from J, with 13 bases between. From germline, CDR1 is SGHAT and CDR2 FQNNGV.

V is TRBV19 and J is TRBJ2-7; TRBD1 agrees at 9 bases. V trimming: 5 bases; J trimming: 1 base; junction bases outside the gene matches: 6. Germline CDR1 and CDR2: LNHDA and SQIVND (reference sequence). CDR3 length: 15 amino acids. The DNA of the CDR3 is TGTGCCAGTAGTTTGACAGGGGGTCCTTCCTACGAGCAGTACTTC. Encoded protein: CASSLTGGPSYEQYF.

The chain uses TRBV2 and TRBJ2-7, with 11 positions matching TRBD2. CDR3 length: 17 residues. V was clipped by 3 bases and J by 6 bases; unmatched bases: 13. Germline CDR1 is SNHLY and CDR2 is FYNNEI. CDR3 DNA sequence: TGTGCCAGCAGTGACCATAGCGGGAGGGCCACAGGCGTCGAGCAGTACTTC. This encodes CASSDHSGRATGVEQYF.

The gene calls are TRBV6-6 and TRBJ2-3; 9 bases match TRBD2. After removal of 7 bases from V and 2 bases from J, the junction contained 7 bases not matched to a gene. Per germline, CDR1 MNHNY and CDR2 SVGAGI (reference sequence). This CDR3 comprises 15 residues. CDR3 region: CASTLTSGFTDTQYF. The CDR3, as DNA: TGTGCCAGCACTCTCACTAGCGGGTTCACAGATACGCAGTATTTT.

V is TRBV13 and J is TRBJ1-2, with TRBD1 matching over 8 bases. The CDR3 runs to 15 residues. Looked up from germline, CDR1 is PRHDT and CDR2 is FYEKMQ (reference sequence). The junction had 7 bases not matched to a gene; V was cut back by 5 bases and J by 2 bases. CDR3 residues: CASSGTDRGNYGYTF. The CDR3 coding sequence is TGTGCCAGCAGCGGAACAGACAGGGGCAACTATGGCTACACCTTC. Variable domain in full (rest from reference TRBV13 and TRBJ1-2): AAGVIQSPRHLIKEKRETATLKCYPIPRHDTVYWYQQGPGQDPQFLISFYEKMQSDKGSIPDRFSAQQFSDYHSELNMSSLELGDSALYFCASSGTDRGNYGYTFGSGTRLTVV.

Details on this clone: The sample contains more than one DNA sequence encoding this CDR3. The CDR3 reads CASSYENTGELFF. The CDR3 DNA is TGTGCCAGCAGTTACGAGAACACCGGGGAGCTGTTTTTT. The chain recombines TRBV6-5 with TRBJ2-2, with no clear D. Trimming pared 2 bases from V and 1 base from J, leaving 2 bases between. This CDR3 contains 13 residues. The V gene's germline CDR1 is MNHEY and CDR2 SVGAGI.

The chain uses TRBV28 and TRBJ1-1; weak D call: TRBD1 (5 bases). There are 16 residues in the CDR3. V was clipped by 1 base and J by 3 bases, with 15 bases between them. Germline CDR1 reads MDHEN; CDR2 reads SYDVKM. CDR3 coding DNA: TGTGCCAGCAGTTTATTCAGACATCGGGGGGACACTGAAGCTTTCTTT. Protein: CASSLFRHRGDTEAFF.

The V gene is TRBV7-9, the J gene TRBJ2-7, with a tentative D call TRBD1 (5 bases). CDR1 and CDR2 (germline): SEHNR, FQNEAQ (reference sequence). There are 14 residues in the CDR3. V was cut by 4 bases and J by 5 bases, with 15 bases left in between. CDR3 amino acids: CASSSDRVLDEQYF. CDR3 nucleotide sequence: TGTGCCAGCAGCTCAGACAGAGTGCTTGACGAGCAGTACTTC. Based on the CDR3 plus reference TRBV7-9 and TRBJ2-7, the full variable domain is DTGVSQNPRHKITKRGQNVTFRCDPISEHNRLYWYRQTLGQGPEFLTYFQNEAQLEKSRLLSDRFSAERPKGSFSTLEIQRTEQGDSAMYLCASSSDRVLDEQYFGPGTRLTVT.

CDR3 protein: CASSLGSGRAVEQYF. DNA for the CDR3: TGTGCCAGCAGCTTGGGGAGCGGGAGGGCCGTTGAGCAGTACTTC. The chain is built from TRBV7-9 and TRBJ2-7; 10 bases match TRBD2. Germline CDR1 reads SEHNR; CDR2 reads FQNEAQ (reference sequence). The CDR3 contains 15 residues. V was clipped by 3 bases and J by 7 bases; unmatched bases: 9. The full variable domain, rest sourced from reference TRBV7-9 and TRBJ2-7, is DTGVSQNPRHKITKRGQNVTFRCDPISEHNRLYWYRQTLGQGPEFLTYFQNEAQLEKSRLLSDRFSAERPKGSFSTLEIQRTEQGDSAMYLCASSLGSGRAVEQYFGPGTRLTVT.

This chain joins TRBV13 and TRBJ2-7, with TRBD1 matching over 8 bases. The CDR3 runs 14 residues. Germline lookup yields CDR1 PRHDT and CDR2 FYEKMQ (reference sequence). V lost 0 bases and J lost 4; bases outside the gene matches: 2. The CDR3 DNA reads TGTGCCAGCAGCTTAGGGACAGGGGAGTACGAGCAGTACTTC. Its protein product is CASSLGTGEYEQYF. Combining the CDR3 with reference TRBV13 and TRBJ2-7 gives the whole variable domain AAGVIQSPRHLIKEKRETATLKCYPIPRHDTVYWYQQGPGQDPQFLISFYEKMQSDKGSIPDRFSAQQFSDYHSELNMSSLELGDSALYFCASSLGTGEYEQYFGPGTRLTVT.

J is TRBJ2-1 and V is TRBV9; 8 nucleotides match TRBD2. The germline V gene has CDR1 SGDLS and CDR2 YYNGEE. The ends lost 1 base at V and 8 bases at J; junction bases unmatched: 11. CDR3 length: 16 residues. This chain's CDR3 is CASSVPPSGSSDEQFF. DNA for the CDR3: TGTGCCAGCAGCGTACCCCCAAGCGGGAGCTCGGATGAGCAGTTCTTC.

The chain joins TRBV27 to TRBJ2-7, with a weak D call TRBD1 (6 bases). V was shortened by 5 bases and J by 9 bases, with 17 bases between the two germline ends. This CDR3 comprises 13 residues. Germline V gene sequence: CDR1 MNHEY, CDR2 SMNVEV (reference sequence). The chain's CDR3 is CASSPRTVVGQYF. The CDR3 region has the DNA TGTGCCAGCAGTCCTAGGACAGTGGTAGGGCAGTACTTC.

Comments on this clone: At the DNA level, this CDR3 is encoded by other sequences in the same sample as well. V usage is TRBV19 and J usage is TRBJ2-1; D not resolved. The germline V and J ends were trimmed by 1 base and 7 bases, with 5 bases remaining between them. Germline CDR1 is LNHDA and CDR2 is SQIVND (reference sequence). This CDR3 region has 12 residues. The CDR3 nucleotides read TGTGCCAGTAGTATAGTAGGGAATGAGCAGTTCTTC. It yields the protein CASSIVGNEQFF.

The V gene is TRBV4-1, the J gene TRBJ2-1; 10 bases agree with TRBD2. Germline loops: CDR1 MGHRA, CDR2 YSYEKL. The length of the CDR3 is 17 residues. V shed 0 bases, J shed 6 bases, and the junction held 8 bases outside the gene matches. The DNA for the CDR3 is TGCGCCAGCAGCCAAGATCGGTATAGCGGGAGGCTCAATGAGCAGTTCTTC. It is translated as CASSQDRYSGRLNEQFF.

The CDR3 loop is CASSLEFILGEKLFF. As DNA, the CDR3 is TGTGCCAGCAGCTTAGAATTCATACTGGGTGAAAAACTGTTTTTT. J is TRBJ1-4 and V is TRBV11-2; D uncertain. The germline V and J ends were trimmed by 0 bases and 7 bases, with 12 bases remaining between them. There are 15 residues in the CDR3. CDR1 is SGHAT and CDR2 is FQNNGV in the germline V gene.

The CDR3 bases are TGTGCCAGCAGCTTAGAAGATAGCGTGAACACTGAAGCTTTCTTT. As protein: CASSLEDSVNTEAFF. V usage is TRBV11-2 and J usage is TRBJ1-1; D is undetermined. This CDR3 is built from 15 residues. Per the germline V gene, CDR1 is SGHAT and CDR2 is FQNNGV. V was trimmed by 0 bases and J by 0 bases, leaving 8 bases between them.

The chain carries TRBV18 and TRBJ2-5; D not resolved. V lost 2 bases to trimming and J lost 3 bases, with 16 bases between them. CDR1 is KGHSH, CDR2 LQKENI, per germline. CDR3 length equals 16 residues. The CDR3 sequence is CASSPDPLGSEETQYF. As DNA, the CDR3 is TGTGCCAGCTCACCAGATCCATTGGGCAGCGAAGAGACCCAGTACTTC.

J is TRBJ2-1 and V is TRBV27; no firm D call. V was trimmed by 8 bases and J by 12 bases, leaving 17 bases between them. CDR3 length: 12 residues. Germline CDR1 and CDR2: MNHEY and SMNVEV (reference sequence). CDR3 sequence (DNA): TGTGCCAGCGGGTCCCTACAAGAGGCGCAGTTCTTC. Translation: CASGSLQEAQFF.

The chain is built from TRBV11-2 and TRBJ1-5, with D unclear. The CDR3 is 13 residues long. Deletions cut 3 bases from V and 8 bases from J, with 11 bases between. Looked up from germline, CDR1 is SGHAT and CDR2 is FQNNGV. CDR3 residues: CASSLFTAEPQHF. The CDR3 DNA sequence: TGTGCCAGCAGCTTGTTTACGGCGGAGCCCCAGCATTTT.

This sequence joins TRBV9 and TRBJ2-1, with D unclear. Looked up from germline, CDR1 is SGDLS and CDR2 is YYNGEE. Trimming took 0 bases from V and 4 from J, leaving 14 bases between them. This CDR3 is 16 amino acids long. The CDR3 DNA reads as TGTGCCAGCAGCGTAGGGAACCGAACCCTGTACAATGAGCAGTTCTTC. As protein: CASSVGNRTLYNEQFF.